Sequencing of this T cell receptor beta chain was carried out in a study of T cell changes during pregnancy in multiple sclerosis. Generated by immunoSEQ multiplex PCR, the TCRdb table keeps only in-frame clones and is missing some. The sample contains 90,000 to 100,000 clones, approximately 92% of which appear only once. The CDR3 has 14 amino acids. Germline V gene lookup returns CDR1 PRHDT and CDR2 FYEKMQ (reference sequence). V was clipped by 7 bases and J by 4 bases; unmatched bases: 6. The TCR comes from a female donor with multiple sclerosis, enrolled in a pregnancy study. This chain links TRBV13 with TRBJ2-1, with 8 bases aligning to TRBD2. The sequencing used peripheral blood, collected in the first trimester of pregnancy. CDR3 in amino acids: CASKLAGLYNEQFF. In nucleotides, the CDR3 is TGTGCCAGCAAGCTAGCGGGTCTATACAATGAGCAGTTCTTC.